These 6 T cell receptor beta chains share one sample of origin, sequenced in a study of blood T cells in healthy people across ages. A second about 7 to 11 cycle PCR used barcoded and J-beta primers. TCRdb reanalysed the 5' RACE reads using MiXCR and keeps one entry per CDR3 protein. The sample has roughly 1.6 million distinct CDR3 sequences, roughly 32% seen once. Sequencing was carried out using blood. The source of these receptors is a woman between 25 and 40 years old in good health.

The CDR3 region is CASTSRDRISYEQYF. The CDR3 nucleotides read TGTGCCAGCACTTCCCGGGACAGGATTTCCTACGAGCAGTACTTC. The chain employs TRBV6-1 and TRBJ2-7, with 8 bases that match TRBD1. The CDR3 sequence is 15 residues long. The trim removed 7 bases at V and 1 base at J, leaving 9 bases unmatched. CDR1 MNHNS and CDR2 SASEGT come from the germline V gene.

J is TRBJ2-5 and V is TRBV20-1, with D tentatively TRBD2 (6 bases). The CDR3 has 15 amino acids. Germline V lookup: CDR1 DFQATT, CDR2 SNEGSKA (reference sequence). The ends were cut back, 2 bases at V and 5 bases at J, with 18 bases in the middle. CDR3 sequence (DNA): TGCAGTGCTAGAAGACCCAGCGGGTCCCTGGAGACCCAGTACTTC. This gives the protein CSARRPSGSLETQYF.

This clonotype appeared a few times. The J gene is TRBJ2-5, the V gene TRBV20-1; 14 bases map to TRBD2. Unmatched junction bases numbered 11, after V lost 7 bases and J lost 1 base. The CDR3 is made up of 17 amino acids. The germline V gene encodes CDR1 DFQATT and CDR2 SNEGSKA (reference sequence). In DNA form, the CDR3 reads TGCAGTGTACTGGGACTAGCGGGAGCGGCCCTCCAAGAGACCCAGTACTTC. Protein: CSVLGLAGAALQETQYF.

The genes are TRBV24-1 and TRBJ2-3; D unclear. CDR1 is KGHDR and CDR2 is SFDVKD in the germline V gene. V lost 4 bases and J 8 bases, leaving 9 bases between the germline ends. This CDR3 comprises 12 residues. CDR3 amino acids: CATSDLVGTQYF. The CDR3 DNA follows: TGTGCCACCAGTGACCTTGTGGGTACGCAGTATTTT.

This clonotype was counted only a few times. The chain links TRBV10-3 to TRBJ2-3; D perhaps matches TRBD1 (6 bases). The germline gives CDR1 ENHRY, CDR2 SYGVKD. The ends were cut back, 2 bases at V and 11 bases at J, with 11 bases in the middle. The CDR3 is made up of 12 amino acids. CDR3 amino acids: CAISENGGLQYF. In DNA form, the CDR3 reads TGTGCCATCAGTGAGAATGGGGGCTTGCAGTATTTT.

In this sample, this clonotype turned up many times. The rearrangement links TRBV5-1 to TRBJ2-7; D is perhaps TRBD1 (5 bases). CDR3 size: 14 residues. CDR1 and CDR2 from the germline V gene are SGHRS and YFSETQ. The V end lost 2 bases, the J end lost 5 bases, and 14 bases lay between the germline ends. The CDR3 here is CASSFVGELHEQYF. Written as DNA, the CDR3 is TGCGCCAGCAGCTTTGTAGGGGAACTCCACGAGCAGTACTTC.